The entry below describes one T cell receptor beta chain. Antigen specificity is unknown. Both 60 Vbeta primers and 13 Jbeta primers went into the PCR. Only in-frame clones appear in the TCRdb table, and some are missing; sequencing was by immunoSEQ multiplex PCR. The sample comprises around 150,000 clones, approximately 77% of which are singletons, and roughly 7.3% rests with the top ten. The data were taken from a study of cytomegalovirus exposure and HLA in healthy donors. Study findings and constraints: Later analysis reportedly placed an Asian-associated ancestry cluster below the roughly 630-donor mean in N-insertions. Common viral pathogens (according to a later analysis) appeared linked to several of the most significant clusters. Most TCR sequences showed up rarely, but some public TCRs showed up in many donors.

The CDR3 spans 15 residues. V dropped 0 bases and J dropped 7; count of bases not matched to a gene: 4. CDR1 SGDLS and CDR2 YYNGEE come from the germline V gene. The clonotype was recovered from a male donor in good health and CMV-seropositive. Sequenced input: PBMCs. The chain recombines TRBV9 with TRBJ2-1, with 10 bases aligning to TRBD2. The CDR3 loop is CASSVVDSGGNEQFF. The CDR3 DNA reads TGTGCCAGCAGCGTAGTCGATAGCGGGGGGAATGAGCAGTTCTTC. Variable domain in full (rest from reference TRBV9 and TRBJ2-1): DSGVTQTPKHLITATGQRVTLRCSPRSGDLSVYWYQQSLDQGLQFLIQYYNGEERAKGNILERFSAQQFPDLHSELNLSSLELGDSALYFCASSVVDSGGNEQFFGPGTRLTVL.